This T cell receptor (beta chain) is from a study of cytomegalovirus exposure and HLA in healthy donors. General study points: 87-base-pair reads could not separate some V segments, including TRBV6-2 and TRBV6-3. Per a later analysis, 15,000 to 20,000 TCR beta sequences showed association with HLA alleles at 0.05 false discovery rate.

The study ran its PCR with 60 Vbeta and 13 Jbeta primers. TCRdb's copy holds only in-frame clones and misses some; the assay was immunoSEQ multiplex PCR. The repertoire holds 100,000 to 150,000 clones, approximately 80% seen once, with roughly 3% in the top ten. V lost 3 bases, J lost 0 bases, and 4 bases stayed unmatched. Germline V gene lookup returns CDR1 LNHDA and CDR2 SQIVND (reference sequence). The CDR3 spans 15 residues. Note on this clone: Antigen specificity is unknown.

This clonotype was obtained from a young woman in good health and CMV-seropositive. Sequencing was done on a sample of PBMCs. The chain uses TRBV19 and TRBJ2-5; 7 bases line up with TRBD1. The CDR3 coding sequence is TGTGCCAGTAGTATCGAAGGACAGGACCAAGAGACCCAGTACTTC. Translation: CASSIEGQDQETQYF.